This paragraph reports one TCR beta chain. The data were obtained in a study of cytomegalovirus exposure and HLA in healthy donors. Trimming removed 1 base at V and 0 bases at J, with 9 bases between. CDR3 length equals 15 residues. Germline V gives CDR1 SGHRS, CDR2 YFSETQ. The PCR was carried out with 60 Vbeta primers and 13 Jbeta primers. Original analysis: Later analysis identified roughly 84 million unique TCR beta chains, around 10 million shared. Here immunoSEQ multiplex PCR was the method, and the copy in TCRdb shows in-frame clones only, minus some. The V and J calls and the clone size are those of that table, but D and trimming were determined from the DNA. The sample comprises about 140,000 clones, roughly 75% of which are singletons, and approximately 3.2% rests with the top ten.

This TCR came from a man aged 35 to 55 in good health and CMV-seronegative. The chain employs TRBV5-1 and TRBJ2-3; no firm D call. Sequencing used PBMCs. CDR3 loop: CASSLPGSSTDTQYF. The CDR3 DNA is TGCGCCAGCAGCTTGCCCGGGTCAAGCACAGATACGCAGTATTTT.